Listed here is a single T cell receptor beta chain. The V segment lost 7 bases and the J segment 5 bases; nucleotides outside the gene matches: 9. Germline V gives CDR1 MNHEY, CDR2 SVGAGI. The length of the CDR3 is 14 residues. Original handling: Cell counts per sample came from amplifying reference gene primers. Here immunoSEQ multiplex PCR was the method, and the copy in TCRdb shows in-frame clones only, minus some. Clone size and the V and J calls come from that table; the DNA yielded D and trimming. The sample lists about 150,000 clones; approximately 88% were seen once. The record originates from a study of blood T cell repertoires in COVID-19.

This TCR derives from a woman aged 60 to 75 with acute or convalescent COVID-19. The gene calls are TRBV6-5 and TRBJ1-1; 8 bases fit TRBD1. The source material was peripheral blood. The CDR3 coding sequence is TGTGCCAGCACTCAGGGGGCTGCGGGAACTGAAGCTTTCTTT. Residues: CASTQGAAGTEAFF.